This record concerns one T cell receptor (beta chain) sequence. These data belong to a study of TIL therapy for anti-PD-1-resistant metastatic lung cancer. Documented time point: pre-treatment sample, taken before nivolumab and TIL therapy. This was the immunoSEQ v3 assay. Sequencing depth was approximately 2 million read pairs for survey level, roughly 4.5-6.5 million for deep. Assay: immunoSEQ multiplex PCR; the TCRdb copy retains only in-frame clones and omits some. The sample yields around 16,000 clones, 70% to 85% seen once. V gave up 3 bases and J gave up 6 bases; unmatched junction bases: 3. This CDR3 spans 14 amino acids. The germline V gene has CDR1 KGHSH and CDR2 LQKENI.

This chain joins TRBV18 and TRBJ2-2; 8 nucleotides match TRBD1. The sequenced sample was blood, obtained at baseline. The sequence derives from a person between 30 and 79 years old with non-small cell lung cancer. Written as DNA, the CDR3 is TGTGCCAGCTCACCGTTGGGACAGGCCGGGGAGCTGTTTTTT. Its protein is CASSPLGQAGELFF.